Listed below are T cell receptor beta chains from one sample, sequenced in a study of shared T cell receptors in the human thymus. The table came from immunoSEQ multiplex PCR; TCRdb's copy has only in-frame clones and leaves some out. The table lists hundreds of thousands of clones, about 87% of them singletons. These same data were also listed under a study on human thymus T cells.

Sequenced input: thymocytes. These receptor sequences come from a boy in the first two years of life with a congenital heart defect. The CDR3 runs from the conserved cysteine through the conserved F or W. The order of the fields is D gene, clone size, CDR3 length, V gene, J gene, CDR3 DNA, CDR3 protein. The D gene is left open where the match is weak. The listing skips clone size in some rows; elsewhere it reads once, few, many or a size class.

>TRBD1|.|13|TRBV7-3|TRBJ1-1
TGTGCCAGCAGCTCGGACAGGGACACTGAAGCTTTCTTT
CASSSDRDTEAFF
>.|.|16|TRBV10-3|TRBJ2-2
TGTGCCATCAGTGAGCAGGGGGGACCGAACACCGGGGAGCTGTTTTTT
CAISEQGGPNTGELFF
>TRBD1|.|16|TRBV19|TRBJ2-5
TGTGCCAGTAGCGATATACAGGGGGGAAATCAAGAGACCCAGTACTTC
CASSDIQGGNQETQYF
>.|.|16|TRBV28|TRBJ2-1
TGTGCCAGCAGTTTATTCTGGACTACCTCCTACAATGAGCAGTTCTTC
CASSLFWTTSYNEQFF
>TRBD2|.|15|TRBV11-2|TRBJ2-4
TGTGCCAGCAGCTTAGAACTAGCGGGAAAAAACATTCAGTACTTC
CASSLELAGKNIQYF
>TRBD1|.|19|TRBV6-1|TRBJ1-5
TGTGCCAGCAGTGCTCCGGGACAGGGGTGTAACGGGCCTACTCAGCCCCAGCATTTT
CASSAPGQGCNGPTQPQHF
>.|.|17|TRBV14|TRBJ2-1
TGTGCCAGCAGCCAAGCGACAGACCATGACTCCTACAATGAGCAGTTCTTC
CASSQATDHDSYNEQFF
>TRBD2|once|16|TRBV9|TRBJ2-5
TGTGCCAGCAGCGTAGCTGTTAGCGGGGGCCAAGAGACCCAGTACTTC
CASSVAVSGGQETQYF
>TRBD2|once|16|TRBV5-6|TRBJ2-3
TGTGCCAGCAGCAGGACTAGCGGGCGAACCACAGATACGCAGTATTTT
CASSRTSGRTTDTQYF
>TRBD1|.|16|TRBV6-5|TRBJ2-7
TGTGCCAGCAGTTACTCGAATGCCGGGACAGGGGTCGAGCAGTACTTC
CASSYSNAGTGVEQYF
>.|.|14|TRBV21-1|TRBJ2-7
TGTGCCAGCAGCAAAGACAGGCCTACCTACGAGCAGTACTTC
CASSKDRPTYEQYF
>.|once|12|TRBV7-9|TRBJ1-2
TGTGCCAGCAGCCCCACGGTTGATGGCTACACCTTC
CASSPTVDGYTF
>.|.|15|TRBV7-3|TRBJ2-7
TGTGCCAGCAGCTTAGAGCCGGGGAGCTCCTACGAGCAGTACTTC
CASSLEPGSSYEQYF
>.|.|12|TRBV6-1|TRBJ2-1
TGTGCCAGCAGTGACTACTACAATGAGCAGTTCTTC
CASSDYYNEQFF
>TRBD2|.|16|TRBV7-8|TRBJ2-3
TGTGCCAGCAGCCCACTAGCGGCGTTTGGCACAGATACGCAGTATTTT
CASSPLAAFGTDTQYF
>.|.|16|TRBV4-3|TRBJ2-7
TGCGCCAGCAGCCAAGTACCGGGACAACTACGATACGAGCAGTACTTC
CASSQVPGQLRYEQYF
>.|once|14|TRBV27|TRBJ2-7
TGTGCCAGCAGTTCAACTAGGCTCCCCAAGGAGCAGTACTTC
CASSSTRLPKEQYF
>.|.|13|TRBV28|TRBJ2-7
TGTGCCAGCAGTTTAAGAGGTTTCTACGAGCAGTACTTC
CASSLRGFYEQYF
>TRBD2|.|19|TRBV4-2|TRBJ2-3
TGTGCCAGCAGCCAAGGTGATAGCGGGGGGGATGATGGCACAGATACGCAGTATTTT
CASSQGDSGGDDGTDTQYF
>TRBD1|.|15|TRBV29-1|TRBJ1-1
TGCAGCGTTGGAAAGGTTCAGGGGGCGGGCACTGAAGCTTTCTTT
CSVGKVQGAGTEAFF
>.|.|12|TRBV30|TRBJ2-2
TGTGCCTGGACCAGGGGATCGGGGGAGCTGTTTTTT
CAWTRGSGELFF
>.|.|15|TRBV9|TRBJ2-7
TGTGCCAGCAGCGAGGGGGCGGGAAAGGGTTGTGAGCAGTACTTC
CASSEGAGKGCEQYF
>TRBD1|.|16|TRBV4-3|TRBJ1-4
TGCGCCAGCAGCCAAGATAGTACAGGGGGAGAGGAAAAACTGTTTTTT
CASSQDSTGGEEKLFF
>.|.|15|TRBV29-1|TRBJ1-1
TGCAGCGTTGAAGAGAAGGGAGCCCTAGACACTGAAGCTTTCTTT
CSVEEKGALDTEAFF
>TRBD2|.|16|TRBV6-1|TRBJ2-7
TGTGCCAGCAGTGGCACCATGAGCGGGAGTGGTAACGAGCAGTACTTC
CASSGTMSGSGNEQYF
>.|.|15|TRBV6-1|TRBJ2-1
TGTGCCAGCAGTGATTGGGGGGAGAGGTACAATGAGCAGTTCTTC
CASSDWGERYNEQFF
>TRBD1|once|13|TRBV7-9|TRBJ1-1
TGTGCCAGCAGCGCTAGACAGACACAGGGGGCTTTCTTT
CASSARQTQGAFF
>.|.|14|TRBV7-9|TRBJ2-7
TGTGCCAGCAGCATATCGGACAGAGCCTACGAGCAGTACTTC
CASSISDRAYEQYF
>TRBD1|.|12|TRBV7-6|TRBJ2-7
TGTGCCAGCAGCTTAAAACAGGGGGAGCAGTACTTC
CASSLKQGEQYF
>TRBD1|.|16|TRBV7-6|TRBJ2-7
TGTGCCAGCAGCCCCATAGACGAGGACAGGACCTACGAGCAGTACTTC
CASSPIDEDRTYEQYF
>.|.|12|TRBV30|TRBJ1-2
TGTGCCTGGAGTGTGTGGGCCTATGGCTACACCTTC
CAWSVWAYGYTF
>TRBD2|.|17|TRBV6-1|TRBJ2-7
TGTGCCAGCAGTGAAGTCGGAGCGGGGGGGCCCTCCTACGAGCAGTACTTC
CASSEVGAGGPSYEQYF
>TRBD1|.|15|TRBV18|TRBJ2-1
TGTGCCAGCTCAGAGACAGGGACCGGGAACAATGAGCAGTTCTTC
CASSETGTGNNEQFF
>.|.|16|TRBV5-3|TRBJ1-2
TGTGCCAGAAGCTTGGGATACGACAGTAGAGTAGGAGTATGCACCTTC
CARSLGYDSRVGVCTF
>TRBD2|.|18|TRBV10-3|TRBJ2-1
TGTGCCATCAGTGAGTCGACTCTGCTAGCGGGAGGGCCCAATGAGCAGTTCTTC
CAISESTLLAGGPNEQFF
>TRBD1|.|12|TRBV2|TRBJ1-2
TGTGCCACTACCGGGACAGGTAAAGGCTACACCTTC
CATTGTGKGYTF
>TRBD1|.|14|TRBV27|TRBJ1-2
TGTGCCACCCCGTTGCCCGACAGGGCTGATGGCTACACCTTC
CATPLPDRADGYTF
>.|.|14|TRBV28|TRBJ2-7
TGTGCCAGCACCTACGGACGGGACTTCTACGAGCAGTACTTC
CASTYGRDFYEQYF
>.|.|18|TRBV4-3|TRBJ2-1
TGCGCCAGCAGCCAAGAACCGGGGGAGAGCTCCTCCTACAATGAGCAGTTCTTC
CASSQEPGESSSYNEQFF
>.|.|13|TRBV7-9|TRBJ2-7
TGTGCCAGCAGCTTACCCGGGAGTGACGAGCAGTACTTC
CASSLPGSDEQYF
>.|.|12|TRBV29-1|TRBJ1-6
TGCAGCGTTGGGGAGTTTAATTCCCCCCTCCACTTT
CSVGEFNSPLHF
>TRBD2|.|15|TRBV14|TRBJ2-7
TGTGCCAGCAGCCAAGAGGGACTAGCTAACTACGAGCAGTACTTC
CASSQEGLANYEQYF
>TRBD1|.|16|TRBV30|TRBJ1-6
TGTGCCTGGAGTGGGGACAGAAGGCCCTATAATTCACCCCTCCACTTT
CAWSGDRRPYNSPLHF
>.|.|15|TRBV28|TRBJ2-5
TGTGCCAGCAGTTCACCGGGCGGGCAGCGGGAGACCCAGTACTTC
CASSSPGGQRETQYF
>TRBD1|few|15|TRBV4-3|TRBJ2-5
TGCGCCAGCAGCCAAGCCGGGACAGCGAAAGAGACCCAGTACTTC
CASSQAGTAKETQYF
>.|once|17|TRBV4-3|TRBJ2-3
TGCGCCAGCAGCCAAGGGGTCGGGGGAATATTGGCAGATACGCAGTATTTT
CASSQGVGGILADTQYF
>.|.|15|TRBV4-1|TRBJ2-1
TGCGCCAGCAGCCAAGGTCAGGGACAAAACAATGAGCAGTTCTTC
CASSQGQGQNNEQFF